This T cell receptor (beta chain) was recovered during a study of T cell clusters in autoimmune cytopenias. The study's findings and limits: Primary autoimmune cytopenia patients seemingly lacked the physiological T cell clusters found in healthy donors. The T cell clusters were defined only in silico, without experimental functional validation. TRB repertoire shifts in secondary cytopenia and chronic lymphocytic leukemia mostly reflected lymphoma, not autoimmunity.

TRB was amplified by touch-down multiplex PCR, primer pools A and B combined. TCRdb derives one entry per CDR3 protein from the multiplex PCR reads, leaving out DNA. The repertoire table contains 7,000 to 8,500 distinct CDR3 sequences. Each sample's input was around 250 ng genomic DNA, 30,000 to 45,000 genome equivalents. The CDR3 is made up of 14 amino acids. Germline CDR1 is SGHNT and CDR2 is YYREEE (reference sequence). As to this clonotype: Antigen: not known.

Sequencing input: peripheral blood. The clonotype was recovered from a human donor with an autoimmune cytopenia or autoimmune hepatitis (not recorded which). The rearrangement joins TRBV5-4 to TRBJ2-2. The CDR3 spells CASSLEANTGELFF. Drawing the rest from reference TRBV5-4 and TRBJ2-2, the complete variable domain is ETGVTQSPTHLIKTRGQQVTLRCSSQSGHNTVSWYQQALGQGPQFIFQYYREEENGRGNFPPRFSGLQFPNYSSELNVNALELDDSALYLCASSLEANTGELFFGEGSRLTVL.